A selection of T cell receptor beta chains follows, all from one sample in a study of blood T cell dynamics during melanoma immunotherapy. Profiled with immunoSEQ multiplex PCR; TCRdb holds only in-frame clones, not every one. Of roughly 29,000 clones listed, 80% to 85% are singletons. The source material was blood, sampled from a patient treated with checkpoint blockade. Every receptor here comes from a human donor with melanoma. Each CDR3 is given with its conserved first and last residue. The D gene is left open where the match is weak. Clone sizes are given selectively: once, few, many, or a class where the clone is expanded.

D gene	V gene	J gene	clone size	CDR3 length	CDR3 DNA	CDR3 protein
TRBD1	TRBV28	TRBJ2-3	.	14	TGTGCCAGCAGCCGACAGGGGGCGCGAAATACGCAGTATTTT	CASSRQGARNTQYF
TRBD1	TRBV5-6	TRBJ2-7	once	14	TGTGCCAGCAGCTCGGACAGGTGGAGCTACGAGCAGTACTTC	CASSSDRWSYEQYF
.	TRBV5-1	TRBJ2-7	.	15	TGCGCCAGCAGCCCGCGACCAGAGAGCTCCTACGAGCAGTACTTC	CASSPRPESSYEQYF
TRBD2	TRBV7-6	TRBJ2-2	.	17	TGTGCCAGCAGCCGACCACTAGCGGGGGAGAACACCGGGGAGCTGTTTTTT	CASSRPLAGENTGELFF
.	TRBV10-3	TRBJ1-2	.	16	TGTGCCATCAGTGAGTCTCCAGGGAAGGCGGACTATGGCTACACCTTC	CAISESPGKADYGYTF
TRBD1	TRBV5-1	TRBJ1-3	.	16	TGCGCCAGCAGCTGGAGGGACAGCTCCTCTGGAAACACCATATATTTT	CASSWRDSSSGNTIYF
.	TRBV6-6	TRBJ2-6	.	16	TGTGCCAGCACTTCGACTAGTCGCTTTGGGGCCAACGTCCTGACTTTC	CASTSTSRFGANVLTF
TRBD1	TRBV29-1	TRBJ2-7	.	14	TGCAGCGTTGCTGCCGGGACAGGGGGTAACGAGCAGTACTTC	CSVAAGTGGNEQYF
TRBD1	TRBV28	TRBJ1-2	once	13	TGTGCCAGCCTCCGTGCGGACAGGGCTGGCTACACCTTC	CASLRADRAGYTF
TRBD1	TRBV18	TRBJ1-1	.	14	TGTGCCAGCTCACCAGGACAGGGGGCCACTGAAGCTTTCTTT	CASSPGQGATEAFF
TRBD1	TRBV28	TRBJ1-2	.	13	TGTGCCAGCAGTTCGGACAGGGTTTATGGCTACACCTTC	CASSSDRVYGYTF
TRBD2	TRBV27	TRBJ2-1	once	17	TGTGCCAGCAGTTTCCGGGGCGGGAGGAAGACCTACAATGAGCAGTTCTTC	CASSFRGGRKTYNEQFF
TRBD2	TRBV5-1	TRBJ2-2	.	17	TGCGCCAGCAGCCTACTAGCGGGAGCCCTGGGGACCGGGGAGCTGTTTTTT	CASSLLAGALGTGELFF
TRBD1	TRBV5-1	TRBJ2-1	.	14	TGCGCCAGCAGGCTCCAGGGGGTGCAGGATGAGCAGTTCTTC	CASRLQGVQDEQFF
.	TRBV5-6	TRBJ2-2	.	12	TGTGCCAGCAGCTTGGCGGCCGGGGAGCTGTTTTTT	CASSLAAGELFF
.	TRBV9	TRBJ1-2	.	14	TGTGCCAGCACCGGTACGAGGGATAACTATGGCTACACCTTC	CASTGTRDNYGYTF
TRBD2	TRBV5-1	TRBJ2-3	.	16	TGCGCCAGCAGCTTGGGGCGGGAGAGAAGCACAGATACGCAGTATTTT	CASSLGRERSTDTQYF
TRBD2	TRBV4-1	TRBJ2-7	.	19	TGCGCCAGCAGCCAAGTTAGTCCCCTAACTAGCGGGAGAGGAGGCGAGCAGTACTTC	CASSQVSPLTSGRGGEQYF
.	TRBV10-2	TRBJ2-7	.	13	TGCGCCAGCAGTGTGGACACCTCCTACGAGCAGTACTTC	CASSVDTSYEQYF
TRBD2	TRBV5-1	TRBJ2-5	.	14	TGCGCCAGCAGCTTGGGGGCGGGAGAAGAGACCCAGTACTTC	CASSLGAGEETQYF
.	TRBV4-2	TRBJ1-2	.	13	TGTGCCAGCAGCCAAGAGGAGGCCTATGGCTACACCTTC	CASSQEEAYGYTF
.	TRBV18	TRBJ1-2	.	14	TGTGCCAGCTCACCGGCGGAGAAAAACTATGGCTACACCTTC	CASSPAEKNYGYTF
.	TRBV4-3	TRBJ1-1	.	15	TGCGCCAGCAGCCAAGATAGCGGCAGGAACACTGAAGCTTTCTTT	CASSQDSGRNTEAFF
.	TRBV7-2	TRBJ1-2	.	13	TGTGCCAGCAGCTCAGGTCTTATCTATGGCTACACCTTC	CASSSGLIYGYTF
.	TRBV5-1	TRBJ1-1	once	14	TGCGCCAGCAGCTTGGCAGGGTTTAACACTGAAGCTTTCTTT	CASSLAGFNTEAFF
TRBD1	TRBV10-3	TRBJ2-3	.	15	TGTGCCATCAGAGGGGGACAGGGGGCCACAGATACGCAGTATTTT	CAIRGGQGATDTQYF
.	TRBV28	TRBJ1-5	.	14	TGTGCCAGCAGTTTGGAGGGACCAGTCCAGCCCCAGCATTTT	CASSLEGPVQPQHF
.	TRBV7-9	TRBJ1-1	.	16	TGTGCCAGCACCCCAGGGTTCGGGGATTCGAACACTGAAGCTTTCTTT	CASTPGFGDSNTEAFF
.	TRBV19	TRBJ2-7	.	13	TGTGCCAGTAGTATAGGTGGGTCTGGCGAGCAGTACTTC	CASSIGGSGEQYF
TRBD1	TRBV5-4	TRBJ2-5	.	16	TGTGCCAGCAGCTTGAGGGACAGGGGGACCGGAGAGACCCAGTACTTC	CASSLRDRGTGETQYF
.	TRBV4-1	TRBJ1-6	once	15	TGCGCCAGCAGCCAGGTCATCTCGGGGAATTCACCCCTCCACTTT	CASSQVISGNSPLHF
.	TRBV4-2	TRBJ2-2	.	15	TGTGCCAGCAGCCAAGTGACTAGTCTCACCGGGGAGCTGTTTTTT	CASSQVTSLTGELFF
.	TRBV5-1	TRBJ1-1	few	13	TGCGCCAGCAGCTTAGGACAGTACACTGAAGCTTTCTTT	CASSLGQYTEAFF
.	TRBV5-8	TRBJ2-7	.	15	TGTGCCAGCAGCTTGACCCCGGGAGACGTCTACGAGCAGTACTTC	CASSLTPGDVYEQYF
TRBD1	TRBV28	TRBJ1-1	once	15	TGTGCCAGCAGTTTCATCATGACAGGGATGCATGAAGCTTTCTTT	CASSFIMTGMHEAFF
.	TRBV7-2	TRBJ1-4	.	15	TGTGCCAGCAGCTTAAGCGGGACTAATAATGAAAAACTGTTTTTT	CASSLSGTNNEKLFF
.	TRBV4-2	TRBJ1-5	.	13	TGTGCCAGCAGCCAAGATCTGAATCAGCCCCAGCATTTT	CASSQDLNQPQHF
.	TRBV7-9	TRBJ1-5	.	16	TGTGCCAGCAGCTTAGTCCGGGACGGTAACAATCAGCCCCAGCATTTT	CASSLVRDGNNQPQHF
TRBD1	TRBV28	TRBJ1-1	.	15	TGTGCCAGCAGTACAAGGGGGCGCGGGAACACTGAAGCTTTCTTT	CASSTRGRGNTEAFF
TRBD2	TRBV6-1	TRBJ2-7	.	15	TGTGCCAGCAGTGAGACTAGCGGGGGCCCATACGAGCAGTACTTC	CASSETSGGPYEQYF
TRBD1	TRBV19	TRBJ2-3	.	16	TGTGCCAGTAGTATAGCCTACAGGGGGCGCACAGATACGCAGTATTTT	CASSIAYRGRTDTQYF
.	TRBV10-1	TRBJ2-7	.	14	TGCGCCAGCAGTGACGGCCGCTACTCCTACGAGCAGTACTTC	CASSDGRYSYEQYF
.	TRBV28	TRBJ1-1	.	14	TGTGCCAGCAGTTTTGCGGGACGGGGGGGTGAAGCTTTCTTT	CASSFAGRGGEAFF
.	TRBV11-3	TRBJ2-7	.	13	TGTGCCAGCAGCTATGCCCTCGGAGCCGAGCAGTACTTC	CASSYALGAEQYF
.	TRBV11-2	TRBJ2-7	.	11	TGTGCCAGCAGCGAGTCCTACGAGCAGTACTTC	CASSESYEQYF
TRBD1	TRBV5-1	TRBJ1-2	few	14	TGCGCCAGCACGGCGCTAGGGGGCGGCTATGGCTACACCTTC	CASTALGGGYGYTF
.	TRBV7-2	TRBJ1-5	few	15	TGTGCCAGCAGCTTAACCCCATCCAGCAATCAGCCCCAGCATTTT	CASSLTPSSNQPQHF
.	TRBV28	TRBJ1-2	.	13	TGTGCCAGCTCCGGTACGAGAAACTATGGCTACACCTTC	CASSGTRNYGYTF
.	TRBV6-1	TRBJ2-5	.	12	TGTGCCAGCAGTGAAGCGATAGAGACCCAGTACTTC	CASSEAIETQYF
.	TRBV7-2	TRBJ1-1	.	17	TGTGCCAGCAACTTCGACACGATGATAAAGGGATGGACTGAAGCTTTCTTT	CASNFDTMIKGWTEAFF
.	TRBV19	TRBJ1-1	.	15	TGTGCCAGTAAGGTCTCAGCGTTTATGAACACTGAAGCTTTCTTT	CASKVSAFMNTEAFF
TRBD1	TRBV10-1	TRBJ2-3	.	16	TGCGCCAGCAGCACCGGGACAGGGGTTGGTACAGATACGCAGTATTTT	CASSTGTGVGTDTQYF
.	TRBV6-1	TRBJ2-7	.	13	TGTGCCAGCAGTCAACGCACAGGATACGAGCAGTACTTC	CASSQRTGYEQYF
.	TRBV6-1	TRBJ1-5	few	13	TGTGCCAGCAGTGAAGCTTTTGATCAGCCCCAGCATTTT	CASSEAFDQPQHF
TRBD1	TRBV7-2	TRBJ1-1	few	15	TGTGCCAGCAGCTTCAGGGGGCGTTTGGATACTGAAGCTTTCTTT	CASSFRGRLDTEAFF
.	TRBV7-9	TRBJ2-3	.	14	TGTGCCAGCAGCTCTGGCGGGGCCACAGATACGCAGTATTTT	CASSSGGATDTQYF
TRBD2	TRBV15	TRBJ2-7	.	15	TGTGCCACCAGCAGAGGTGCGGGAGGCCCCTACGAGCAGTACTTC	CATSRGAGGPYEQYF